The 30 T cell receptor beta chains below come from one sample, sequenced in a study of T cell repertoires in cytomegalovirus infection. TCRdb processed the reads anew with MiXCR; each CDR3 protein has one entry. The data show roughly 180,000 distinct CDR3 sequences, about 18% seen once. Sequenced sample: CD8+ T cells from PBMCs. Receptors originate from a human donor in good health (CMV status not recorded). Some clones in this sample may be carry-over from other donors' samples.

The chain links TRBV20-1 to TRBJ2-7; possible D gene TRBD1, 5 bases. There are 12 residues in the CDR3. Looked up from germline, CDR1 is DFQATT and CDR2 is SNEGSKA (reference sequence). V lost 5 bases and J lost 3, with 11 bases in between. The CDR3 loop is CSAGIRDYEQYF. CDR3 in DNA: TGCAGTGCTGGGATCAGGGACTACGAGCAGTACTTC.

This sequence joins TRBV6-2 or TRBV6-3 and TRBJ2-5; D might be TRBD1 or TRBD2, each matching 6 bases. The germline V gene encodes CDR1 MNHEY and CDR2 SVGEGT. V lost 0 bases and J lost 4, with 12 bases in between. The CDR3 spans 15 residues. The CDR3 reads CASSYSGGTGETQYF. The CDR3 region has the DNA TGTGCCAGCAGTTACTCCGGGGGCACGGGAGAGACCCAGTACTTC.

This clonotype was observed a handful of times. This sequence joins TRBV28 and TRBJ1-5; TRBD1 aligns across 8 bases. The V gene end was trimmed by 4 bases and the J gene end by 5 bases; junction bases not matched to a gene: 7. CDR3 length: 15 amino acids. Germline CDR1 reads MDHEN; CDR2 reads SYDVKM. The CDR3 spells CASSSPSQGDQPQHF. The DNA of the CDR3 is TGTGCCAGCAGTTCGCCATCACAGGGGGATCAGCCCCAGCATTTT.

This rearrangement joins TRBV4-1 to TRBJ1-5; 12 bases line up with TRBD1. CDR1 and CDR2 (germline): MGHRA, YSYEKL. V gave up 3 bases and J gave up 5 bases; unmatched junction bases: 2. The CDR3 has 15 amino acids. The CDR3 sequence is CASSQGQGADQPQHF. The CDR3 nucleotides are TGCGCCAGCAGCCAGGGACAGGGGGCTGATCAGCCCCAGCATTTT.

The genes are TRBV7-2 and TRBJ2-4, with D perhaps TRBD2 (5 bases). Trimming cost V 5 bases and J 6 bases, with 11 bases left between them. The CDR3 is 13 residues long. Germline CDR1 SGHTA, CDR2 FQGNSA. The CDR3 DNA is TGTGCCAGCAGCCGCGATGGAGGAAACATTCAGTACTTC. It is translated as CASSRDGGNIQYF.

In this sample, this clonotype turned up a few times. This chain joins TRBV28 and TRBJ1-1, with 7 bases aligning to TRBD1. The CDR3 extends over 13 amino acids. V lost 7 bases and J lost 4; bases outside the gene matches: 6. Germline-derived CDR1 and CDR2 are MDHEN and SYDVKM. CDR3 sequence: CASTPGQRTEAFF. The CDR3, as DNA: TGTGCCAGCACCCCGGGACAGCGCACTGAAGCTTTCTTT.

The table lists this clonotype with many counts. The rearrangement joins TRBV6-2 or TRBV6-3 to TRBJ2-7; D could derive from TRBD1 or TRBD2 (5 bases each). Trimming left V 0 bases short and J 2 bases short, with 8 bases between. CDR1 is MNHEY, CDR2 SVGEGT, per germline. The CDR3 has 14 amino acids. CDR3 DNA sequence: TGTGCCAGCAGTTACTCCGGGACGGCCTACGAGCAGTACTTC. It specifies CASSYSGTAYEQYF.

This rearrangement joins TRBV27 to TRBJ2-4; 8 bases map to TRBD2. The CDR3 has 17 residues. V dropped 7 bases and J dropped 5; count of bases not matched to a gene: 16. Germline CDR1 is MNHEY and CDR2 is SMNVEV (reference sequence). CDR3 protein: CASTSGVGAGRENIQYF. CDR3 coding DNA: TGTGCCAGCACTTCCGGGGTTGGGGCCGGGAGGGAAAACATTCAGTACTTC.

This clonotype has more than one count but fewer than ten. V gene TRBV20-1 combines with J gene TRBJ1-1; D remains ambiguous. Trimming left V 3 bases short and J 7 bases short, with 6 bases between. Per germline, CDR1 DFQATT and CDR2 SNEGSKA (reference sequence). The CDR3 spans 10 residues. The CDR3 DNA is TGCAGTGCTAGCTCAGGTGAAGCTTTCTTT. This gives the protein CSASSGEAFF.

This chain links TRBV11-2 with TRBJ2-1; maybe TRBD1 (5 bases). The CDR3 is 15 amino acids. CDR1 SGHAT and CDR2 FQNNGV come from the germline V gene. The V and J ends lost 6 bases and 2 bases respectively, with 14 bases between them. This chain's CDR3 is CASRLMTETYNEQFF. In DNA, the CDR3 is TGTGCCAGCAGGTTAATGACAGAAACCTACAATGAGCAGTTCTTC. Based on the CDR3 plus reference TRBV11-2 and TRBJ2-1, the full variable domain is EAGVAQSPRYKIIEKRQSVAFWCNPISGHATLYWYQQILGQGPKLLIQFQNNGVVDDSQLPKDRFSAERLKGVDSTLKIQPAKLEDSAVYLCASRLMTETYNEQFFGPGTRLTVL.

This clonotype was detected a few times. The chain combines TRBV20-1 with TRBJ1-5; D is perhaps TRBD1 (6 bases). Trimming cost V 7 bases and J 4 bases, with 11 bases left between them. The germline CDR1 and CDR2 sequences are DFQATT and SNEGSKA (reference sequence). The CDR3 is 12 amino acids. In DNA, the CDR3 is TGCAGTGTATCAGGGGAGAATCAGCCCCAGCATTTT. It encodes CSVSGENQPQHF.

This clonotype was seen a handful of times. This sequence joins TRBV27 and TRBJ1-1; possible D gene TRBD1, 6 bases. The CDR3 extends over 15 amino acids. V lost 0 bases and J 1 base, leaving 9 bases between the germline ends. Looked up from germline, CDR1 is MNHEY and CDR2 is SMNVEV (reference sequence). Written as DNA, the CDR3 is TGTGCCAGCAGTTTATCGGGGGCGCGGAACACTGAAGCTTTCTTT. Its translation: CASSLSGARNTEAFF.

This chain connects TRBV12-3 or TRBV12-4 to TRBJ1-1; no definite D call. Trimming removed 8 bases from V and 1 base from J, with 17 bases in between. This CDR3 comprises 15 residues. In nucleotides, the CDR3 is TGTGCCAGCCGACTCTGGGGAGGCCCGAACACTGAAGCTTTCTTT. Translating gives CASRLWGGPNTEAFF.

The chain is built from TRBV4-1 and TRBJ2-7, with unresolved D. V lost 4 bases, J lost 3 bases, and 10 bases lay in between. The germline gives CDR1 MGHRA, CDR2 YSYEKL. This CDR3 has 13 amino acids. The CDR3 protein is CASSPGPHYEQYF. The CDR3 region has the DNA TGCGCCAGCAGCCCCGGACCTCACTACGAGCAGTACTTC.

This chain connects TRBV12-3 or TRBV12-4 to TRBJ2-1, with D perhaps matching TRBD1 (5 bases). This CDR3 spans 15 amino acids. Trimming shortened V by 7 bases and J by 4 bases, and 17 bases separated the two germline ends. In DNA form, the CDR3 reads TGTGCCAGCATCGGCAGGGAAAGGCCTTACAATGAGCAGTTCTTC. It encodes CASIGRERPYNEQFF.

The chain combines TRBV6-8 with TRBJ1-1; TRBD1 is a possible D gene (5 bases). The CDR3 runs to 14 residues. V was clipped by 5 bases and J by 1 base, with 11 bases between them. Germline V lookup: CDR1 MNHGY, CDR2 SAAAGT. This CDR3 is CASSPDSTNTEAFF. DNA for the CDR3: TGTGCCAGCAGTCCCGACAGTACGAACACTGAAGCTTTCTTT.

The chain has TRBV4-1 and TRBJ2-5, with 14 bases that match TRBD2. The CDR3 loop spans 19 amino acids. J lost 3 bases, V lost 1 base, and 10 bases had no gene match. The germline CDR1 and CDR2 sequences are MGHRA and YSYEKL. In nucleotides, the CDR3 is TGCGCCAGCAGCCAAGGACCCGCGACTAGCGGGAGGGTCAAAGAGACCCAGTACTTC. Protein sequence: CASSQGPATSGRVKETQYF.

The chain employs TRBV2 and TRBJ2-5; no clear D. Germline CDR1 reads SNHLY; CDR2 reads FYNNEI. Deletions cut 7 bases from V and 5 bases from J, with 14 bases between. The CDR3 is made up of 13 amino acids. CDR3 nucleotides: TGTGCCAGCAATGGGGAAGGCTGGGAGACCCAGTACTTC. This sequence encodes CASNGEGWETQYF. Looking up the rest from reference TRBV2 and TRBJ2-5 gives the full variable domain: EPEVTQTPSHQVTQMGQEVILRCVPISNHLYFYWYRQILGQKVEFLVSFYNNEISEKSEIFDDQFSVERPDGSNFTLKIRSTKLEDSAMYFCASNGEGWETQYFGPGTRLLVL.

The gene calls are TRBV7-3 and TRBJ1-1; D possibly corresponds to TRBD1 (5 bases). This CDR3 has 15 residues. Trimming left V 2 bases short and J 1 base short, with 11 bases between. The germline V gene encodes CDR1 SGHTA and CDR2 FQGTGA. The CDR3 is CASSLSGGPNTEAFF. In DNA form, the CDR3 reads TGTGCCAGCAGCTTATCGGGGGGACCGAACACTGAAGCTTTCTTT. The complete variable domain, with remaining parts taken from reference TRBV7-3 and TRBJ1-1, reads GAGVSQTPSNKVTEKGKYVELRCDPISGHTALYWYRQSLGQGPEFLIYFQGTGAADDSGLPNDRFFAVRPEGSVSTLKIQRTERGDSAVYLCASSLSGGPNTEAFFGQGTRLTVV.

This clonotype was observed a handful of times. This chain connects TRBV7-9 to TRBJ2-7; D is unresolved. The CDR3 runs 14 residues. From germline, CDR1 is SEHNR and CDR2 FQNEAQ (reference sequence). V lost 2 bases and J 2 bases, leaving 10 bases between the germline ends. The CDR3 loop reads CASSLSEAPYEQYF. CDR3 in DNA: TGTGCCAGCAGCTTATCTGAGGCCCCCTACGAGCAGTACTTC.

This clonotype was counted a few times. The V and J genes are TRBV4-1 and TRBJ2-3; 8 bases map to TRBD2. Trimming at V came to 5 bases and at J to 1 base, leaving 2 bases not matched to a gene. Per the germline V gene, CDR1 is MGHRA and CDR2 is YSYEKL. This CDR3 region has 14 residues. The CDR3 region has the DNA TGCGCCAGCAGCTTTAGCGGGGGCACAGATACGCAGTATTTT. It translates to CASSFSGGTDTQYF.

CDR3 sequence: CASSLLYGYEQYF. In DNA form, the CDR3 reads TGTGCCAGCAGCTTACTCTATGGCTACGAGCAGTACTTC. V and J are TRBV7-2 and TRBJ2-7; D uncertain. This CDR3 contains 13 residues. The V and J ends lost 2 bases and 3 bases respectively, with 8 bases between them. Germline V CDR1 and CDR2: SGHTA, FQGNSA.

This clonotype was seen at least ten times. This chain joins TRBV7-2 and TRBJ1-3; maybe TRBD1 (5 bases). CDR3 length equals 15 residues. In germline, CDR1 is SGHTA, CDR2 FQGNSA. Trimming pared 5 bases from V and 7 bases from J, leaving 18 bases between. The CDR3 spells CASSTPGTSRNTIYF. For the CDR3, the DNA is TGTGCCAGCAGCACGCCCGGGACGTCGCGGAACACCATATATTTT.

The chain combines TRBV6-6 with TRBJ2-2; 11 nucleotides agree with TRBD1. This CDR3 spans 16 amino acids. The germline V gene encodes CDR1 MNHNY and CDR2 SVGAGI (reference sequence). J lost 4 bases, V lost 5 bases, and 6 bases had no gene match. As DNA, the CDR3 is TGTGCCAGCAGTAAAGGGACAGGGGGTGTCACCGGGGAGCTGTTTTTT. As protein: CASSKGTGGVTGELFF.

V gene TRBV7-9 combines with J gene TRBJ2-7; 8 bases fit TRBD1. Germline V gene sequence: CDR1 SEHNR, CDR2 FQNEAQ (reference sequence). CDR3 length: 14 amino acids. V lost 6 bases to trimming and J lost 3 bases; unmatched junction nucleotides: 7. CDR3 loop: CASSSRTGNYEQYF. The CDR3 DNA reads TGTGCCAGCAGTTCCCGGACAGGGAACTACGAGCAGTACTTC.

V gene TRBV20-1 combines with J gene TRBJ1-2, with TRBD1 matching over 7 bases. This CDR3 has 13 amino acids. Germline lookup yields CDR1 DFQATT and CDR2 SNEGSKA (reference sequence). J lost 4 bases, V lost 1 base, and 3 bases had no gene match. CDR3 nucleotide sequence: TGCAGTGCTAGAGGGGACAGTCTCTATGGCTACACCTTC. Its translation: CSARGDSLYGYTF.

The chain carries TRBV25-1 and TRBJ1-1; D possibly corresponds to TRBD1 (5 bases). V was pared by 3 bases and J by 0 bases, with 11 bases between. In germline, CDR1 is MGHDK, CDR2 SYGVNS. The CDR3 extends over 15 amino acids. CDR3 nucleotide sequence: TGTGCCAGCAGTGAGTCCGACAGTATGAACACTGAAGCTTTCTTT. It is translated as CASSESDSMNTEAFF. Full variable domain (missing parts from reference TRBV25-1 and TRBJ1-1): EADIYQTPRYLVIGTGKKITLECSQTMGHDKMYWYQQDPGMELHLIHYSYGVNSTEKGDLSSESTVSRIRTEHFPLTLESARPSHTSQYLCASSESDSMNTEAFFGQGTRLTVV.

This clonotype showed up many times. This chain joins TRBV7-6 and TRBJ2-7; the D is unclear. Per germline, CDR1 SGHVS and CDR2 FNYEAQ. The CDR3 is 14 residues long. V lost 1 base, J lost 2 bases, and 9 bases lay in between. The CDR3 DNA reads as TGTGCCAGCAGCTTAGGTACGGACGCCTACGAGCAGTACTTC. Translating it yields CASSLGTDAYEQYF.

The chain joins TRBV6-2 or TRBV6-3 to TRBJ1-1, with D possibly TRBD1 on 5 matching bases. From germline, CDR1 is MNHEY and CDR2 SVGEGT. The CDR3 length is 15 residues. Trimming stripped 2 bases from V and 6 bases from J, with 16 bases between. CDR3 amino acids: CASSYRRGKIAEAFF. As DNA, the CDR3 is TGTGCCAGCAGTTACCGGCGGGGGAAGATCGCTGAAGCTTTCTTT.

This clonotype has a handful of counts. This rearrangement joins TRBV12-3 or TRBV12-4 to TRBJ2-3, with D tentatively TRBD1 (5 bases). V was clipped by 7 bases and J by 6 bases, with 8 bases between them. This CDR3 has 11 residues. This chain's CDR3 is CASKGSDTQYF. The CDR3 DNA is TGTGCCAGCAAGGGGTCGGATACGCAGTATTTT.